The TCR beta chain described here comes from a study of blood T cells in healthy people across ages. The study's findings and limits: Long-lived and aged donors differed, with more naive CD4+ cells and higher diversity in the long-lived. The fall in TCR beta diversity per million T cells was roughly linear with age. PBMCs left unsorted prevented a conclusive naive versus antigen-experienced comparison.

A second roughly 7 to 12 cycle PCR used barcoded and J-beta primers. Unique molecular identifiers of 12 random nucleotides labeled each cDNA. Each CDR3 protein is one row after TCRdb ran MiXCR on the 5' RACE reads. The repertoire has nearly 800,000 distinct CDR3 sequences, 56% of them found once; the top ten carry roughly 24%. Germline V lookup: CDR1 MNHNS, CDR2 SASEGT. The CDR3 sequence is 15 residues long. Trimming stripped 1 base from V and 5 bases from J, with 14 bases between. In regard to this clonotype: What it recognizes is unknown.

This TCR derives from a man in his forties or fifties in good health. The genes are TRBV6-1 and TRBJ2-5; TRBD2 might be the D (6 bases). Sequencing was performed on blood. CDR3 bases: TGTGCCAGCAGTGAAGGTCTGGGGGGTGGGGAGACCCAGTACTTC. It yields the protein CASSEGLGGGETQYF.